The clone carrying this T cell receptor beta chain was found many times. The data stem from a study of T cells in Graves' hyperthyroidism and ophthalmopathy. The CDR3 regions of TCR beta were amplified from RNA transcripts. The TCR CDR3 first-round RT-PCR relied on the HTBI primer set. TCRdb fed the multiplex PCR reads into MiXCR, producing one record per CDR3 protein. The sample carries approximately 300,000 distinct CDR3 sequences, 15% to 20% recorded once. Germline CDR1 MNHNS, CDR2 SASEGT. The CDR3 is made up of 13 amino acids. V shed 4 bases and J shed 2 bases, with 9 bases lying between them. The TCR sequence derives from a man aged 50-59 years with Graves' ophthalmopathy. V is TRBV6-1 and J is TRBJ2-7; D might be TRBD1 (6 bases). The sample was blood. In DNA form, the CDR3 reads TGTGCCAGCAGTGGCAGGGGTCCCTACGAGCAGTACTTC. It is translated as CASSGRGPYEQYF.